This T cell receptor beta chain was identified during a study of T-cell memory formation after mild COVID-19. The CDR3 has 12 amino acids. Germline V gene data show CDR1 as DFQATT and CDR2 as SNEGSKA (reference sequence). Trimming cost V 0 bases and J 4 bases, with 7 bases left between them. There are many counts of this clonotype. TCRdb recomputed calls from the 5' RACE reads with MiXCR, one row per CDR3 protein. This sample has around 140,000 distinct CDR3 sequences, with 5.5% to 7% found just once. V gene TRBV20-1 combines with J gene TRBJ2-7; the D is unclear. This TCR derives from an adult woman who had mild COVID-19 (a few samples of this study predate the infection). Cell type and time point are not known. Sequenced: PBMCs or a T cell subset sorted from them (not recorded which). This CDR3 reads CSARDLTYEQYF. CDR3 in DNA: TGCAGTGCTAGAGATTTAACATACGAGCAGTACTTC.